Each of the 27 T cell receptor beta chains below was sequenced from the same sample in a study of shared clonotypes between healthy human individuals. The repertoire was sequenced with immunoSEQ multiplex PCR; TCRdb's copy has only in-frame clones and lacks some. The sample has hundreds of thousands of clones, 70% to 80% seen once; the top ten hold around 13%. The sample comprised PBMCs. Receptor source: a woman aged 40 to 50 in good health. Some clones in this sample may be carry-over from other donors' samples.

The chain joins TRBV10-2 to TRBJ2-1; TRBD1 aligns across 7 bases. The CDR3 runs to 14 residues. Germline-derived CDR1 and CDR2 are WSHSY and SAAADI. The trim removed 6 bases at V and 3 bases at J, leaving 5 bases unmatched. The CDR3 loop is CASRDGTDYNEQFF. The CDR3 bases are TGCGCCAGCAGAGACGGGACAGACTACAATGAGCAGTTCTTC.

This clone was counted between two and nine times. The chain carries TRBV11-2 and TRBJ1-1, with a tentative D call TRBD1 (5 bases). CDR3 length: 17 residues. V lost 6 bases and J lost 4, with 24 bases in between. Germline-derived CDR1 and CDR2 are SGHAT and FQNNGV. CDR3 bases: TGTGCCAGCAGTTTATTCCCAGTAACCAGGGTTAGCACTGAAGCTTTCTTT. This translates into CASSLFPVTRVSTEAFF.

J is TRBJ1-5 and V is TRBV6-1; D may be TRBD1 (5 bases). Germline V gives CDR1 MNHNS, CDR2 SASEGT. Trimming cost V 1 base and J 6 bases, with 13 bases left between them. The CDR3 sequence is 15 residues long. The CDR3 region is CASSEGLQGFQPQHF. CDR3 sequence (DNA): TGTGCCAGCAGTGAAGGGCTTCAGGGATTTCAGCCCCAGCATTTT.

This CDR3 reads CAWRGIRAANSPLHF. The CDR3 nucleotides are TGTGCCTGGAGGGGAATTAGGGCCGCAAATTCACCCCTCCACTTT. The chain couples TRBV30 to TRBJ1-6; D ambiguous. Germline V gives CDR1 GTSNPN, CDR2 SVGIG (reference sequence). V lost 3 bases, J lost 7 bases, and 16 bases lay in between. The CDR3 has 15 residues.

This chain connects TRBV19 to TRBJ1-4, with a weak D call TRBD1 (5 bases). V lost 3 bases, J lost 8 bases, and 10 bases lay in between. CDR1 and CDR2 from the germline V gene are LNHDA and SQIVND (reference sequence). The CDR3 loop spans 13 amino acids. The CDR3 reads CASSMGDREKLFF. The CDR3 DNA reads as TGTGCCAGTAGTATGGGGGACCGGGAAAAACTGTTTTTT.

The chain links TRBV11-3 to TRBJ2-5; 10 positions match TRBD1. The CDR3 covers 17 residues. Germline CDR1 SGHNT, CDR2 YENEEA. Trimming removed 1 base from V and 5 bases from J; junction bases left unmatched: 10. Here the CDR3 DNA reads TGTGCCAGCAGCTTAGGAAGCACGACAGGGGGCTGGGAGACCCAGTACTTC. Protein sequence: CASSLGSTTGGWETQYF.

CDR3 residues: CSVVTGAGETQYF. DNA of the CDR3: TGCAGCGTTGTAACAGGGGCCGGGGAGACCCAGTACTTC. This chain connects TRBV29-1 to TRBJ2-5; 7 nucleotides match TRBD1. Germline CDR1 is SQVTM and CDR2 is ANQGSEA. The V gene end was trimmed by 4 bases and the J gene end by 5 bases; junction bases not matched to a gene: 7. The CDR3 spans 13 residues. Using reference TRBV29-1 and TRBJ2-5 for the parts outside the CDR3, the full variable domain is SAVISQKPSRDICQRGTSLTIQCQVDSQVTMMFWYRQQPGQSLTLIATANQGSEATYESGFVIDKFPISRPNLTFSTLTVSNMSPEDSSIYLCSVVTGAGETQYFGPGTRLLVL.

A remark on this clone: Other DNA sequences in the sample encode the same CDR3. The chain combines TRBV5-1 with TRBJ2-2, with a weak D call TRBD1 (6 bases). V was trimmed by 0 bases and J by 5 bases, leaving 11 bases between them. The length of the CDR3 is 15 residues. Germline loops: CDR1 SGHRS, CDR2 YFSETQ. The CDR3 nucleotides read TGCGCCAGCAGCTTGGTGTCAGGGGTAACCGGGGAGCTGTTTTTT. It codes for CASSLVSGVTGELFF.

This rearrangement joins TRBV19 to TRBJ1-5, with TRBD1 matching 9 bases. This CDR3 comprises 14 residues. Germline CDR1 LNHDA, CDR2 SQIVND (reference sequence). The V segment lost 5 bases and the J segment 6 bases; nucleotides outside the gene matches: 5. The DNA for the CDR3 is TGTGCCAGTAGTCCAGGACAGGGGAGTCAGCCCCAGCATTTT. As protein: CASSPGQGSQPQHF.

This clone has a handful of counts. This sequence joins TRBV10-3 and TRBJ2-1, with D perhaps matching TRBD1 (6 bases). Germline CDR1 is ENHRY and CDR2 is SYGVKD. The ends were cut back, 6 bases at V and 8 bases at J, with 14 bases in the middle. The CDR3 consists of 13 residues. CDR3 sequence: CAISAVQGYEQFF. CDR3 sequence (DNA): TGTGCCATCAGCGCTGTACAGGGCTATGAGCAGTTCTTC.

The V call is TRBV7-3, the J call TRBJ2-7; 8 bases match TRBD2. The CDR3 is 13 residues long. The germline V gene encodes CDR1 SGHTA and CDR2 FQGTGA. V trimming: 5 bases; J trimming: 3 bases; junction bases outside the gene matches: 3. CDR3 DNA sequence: TGTGCCAGCAGCCGCGGGACTAGCTACGAGCAGTACTTC. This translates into CASSRGTSYEQYF. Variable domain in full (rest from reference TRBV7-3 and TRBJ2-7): GAGVSQTPSNKVTEKGKYVELRCDPISGHTALYWYRQSLGQGPEFLIYFQGTGAADDSGLPNDRFFAVRPEGSVSTLKIQRTERGDSAVYLCASSRGTSYEQYFGPGTRLTVT.

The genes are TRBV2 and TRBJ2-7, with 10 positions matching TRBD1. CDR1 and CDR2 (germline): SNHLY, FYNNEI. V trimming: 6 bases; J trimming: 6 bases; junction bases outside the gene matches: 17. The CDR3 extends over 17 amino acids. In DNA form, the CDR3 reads TGTGCCAGCAGGGCCCGGGACAGGGGTTCTCCGCAGTCCGAGCAGTACTTC. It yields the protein CASRARDRGSPQSEQYF.

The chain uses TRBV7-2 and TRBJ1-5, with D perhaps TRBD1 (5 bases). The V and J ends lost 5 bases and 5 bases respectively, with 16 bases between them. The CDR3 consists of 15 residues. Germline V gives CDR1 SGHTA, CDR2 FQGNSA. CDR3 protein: CASSRSGGIDQPQHF. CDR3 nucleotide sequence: TGTGCCAGCAGCCGTTCGGGGGGGATCGATCAGCCCCAGCATTTT.

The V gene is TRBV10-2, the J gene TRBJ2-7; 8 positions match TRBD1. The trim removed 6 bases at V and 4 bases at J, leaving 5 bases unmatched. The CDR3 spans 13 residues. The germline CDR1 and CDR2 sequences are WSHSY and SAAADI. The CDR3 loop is CASRDRVSYEQYF. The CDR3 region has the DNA TGCGCCAGCAGGGACAGGGTTTCGTACGAGCAGTACTTC.

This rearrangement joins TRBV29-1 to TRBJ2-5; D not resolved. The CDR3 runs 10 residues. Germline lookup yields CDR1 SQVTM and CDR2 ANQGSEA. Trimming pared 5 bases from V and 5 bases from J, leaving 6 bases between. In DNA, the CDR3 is TGCAGCGTTTGGCACGAGACCCAGTACTTC. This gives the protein CSVWHETQYF.

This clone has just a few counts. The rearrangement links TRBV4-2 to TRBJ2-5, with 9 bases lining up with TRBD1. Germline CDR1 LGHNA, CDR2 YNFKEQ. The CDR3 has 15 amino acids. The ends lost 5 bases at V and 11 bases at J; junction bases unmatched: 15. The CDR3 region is CASSTRDREGREQYF. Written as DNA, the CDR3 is TGTGCCAGCAGCACCCGGGACAGGGAAGGGCGGGAGCAGTACTTC.

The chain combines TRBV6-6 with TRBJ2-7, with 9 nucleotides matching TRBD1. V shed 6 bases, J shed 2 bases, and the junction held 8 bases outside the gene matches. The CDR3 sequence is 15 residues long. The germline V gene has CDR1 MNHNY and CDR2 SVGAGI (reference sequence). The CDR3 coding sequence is TGTGCCAGCAGGCCCGACAGGGGGGTCACCTACGAGCAGTACTTC. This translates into CASRPDRGVTYEQYF.

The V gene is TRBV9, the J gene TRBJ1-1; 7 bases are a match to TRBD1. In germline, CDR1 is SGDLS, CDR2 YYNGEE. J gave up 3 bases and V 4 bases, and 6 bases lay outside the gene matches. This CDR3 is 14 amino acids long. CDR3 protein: CASSSRGLDTEAFF. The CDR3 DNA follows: TGTGCCAGCAGCAGCAGGGGGTTGGACACTGAAGCTTTCTTT.

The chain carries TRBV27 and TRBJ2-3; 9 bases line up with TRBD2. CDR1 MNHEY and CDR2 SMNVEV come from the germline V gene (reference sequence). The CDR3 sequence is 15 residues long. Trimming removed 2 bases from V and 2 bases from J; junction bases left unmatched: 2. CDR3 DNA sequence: TGTGCCAGCAGTTTACTAGCGGGGTTCACAGATACGCAGTATTTT. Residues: CASSLLAGFTDTQYF.

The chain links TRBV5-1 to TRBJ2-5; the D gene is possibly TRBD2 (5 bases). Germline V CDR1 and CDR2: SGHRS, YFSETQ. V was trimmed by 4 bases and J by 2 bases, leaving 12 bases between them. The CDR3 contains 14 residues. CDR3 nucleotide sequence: TGCGCCAGCAGCCTCACTACTAGTCAAGAGACCCAGTACTTC. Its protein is CASSLTTSQETQYF.

Here the CDR3 reads CASSQAATVAGNTIYF. Here the CDR3 DNA reads TGCGCCAGCAGCCAAGCTGCGACAGTTGCTGGAAACACCATATATTTT. The gene calls are TRBV4-3 and TRBJ1-3, with D perhaps matching TRBD1 (5 bases). CDR3 length: 16 residues. With 1 base removed from V and 2 bases from J, the gap between germline ends came to 12 bases. CDR1 and CDR2 from the germline V gene are LGHNA and YSLEER.

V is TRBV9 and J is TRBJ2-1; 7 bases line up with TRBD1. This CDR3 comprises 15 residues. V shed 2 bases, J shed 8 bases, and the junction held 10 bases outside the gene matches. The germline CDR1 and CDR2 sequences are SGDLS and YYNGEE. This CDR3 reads CASSVRTFDRDEQFF. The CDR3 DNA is TGTGCCAGCAGCGTGCGGACTTTCGACAGGGATGAGCAGTTCTTC.

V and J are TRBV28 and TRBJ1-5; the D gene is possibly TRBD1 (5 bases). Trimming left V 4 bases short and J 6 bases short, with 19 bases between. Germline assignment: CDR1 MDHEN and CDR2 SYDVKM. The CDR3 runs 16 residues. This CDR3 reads CASSSEGTQRGQPQHF. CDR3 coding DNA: TGTGCCAGCAGTTCAGAGGGGACCCAACGGGGTCAGCCCCAGCATTTT.

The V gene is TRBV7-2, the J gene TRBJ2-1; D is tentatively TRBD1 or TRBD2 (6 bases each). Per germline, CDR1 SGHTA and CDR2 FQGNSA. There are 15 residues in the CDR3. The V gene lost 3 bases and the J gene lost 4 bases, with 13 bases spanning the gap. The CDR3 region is CASSFVAGTYNEQFF. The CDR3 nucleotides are TGTGCCAGCAGCTTCGTGGCGGGGACATACAATGAGCAGTTCTTC.

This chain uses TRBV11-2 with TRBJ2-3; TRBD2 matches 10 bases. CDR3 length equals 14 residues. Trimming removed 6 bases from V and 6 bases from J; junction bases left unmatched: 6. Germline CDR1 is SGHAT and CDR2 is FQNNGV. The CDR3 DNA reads TGTGCCAGCAGTAGGACTAGCGGCTCGGATACGCAGTATTTT. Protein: CASSRTSGSDTQYF.

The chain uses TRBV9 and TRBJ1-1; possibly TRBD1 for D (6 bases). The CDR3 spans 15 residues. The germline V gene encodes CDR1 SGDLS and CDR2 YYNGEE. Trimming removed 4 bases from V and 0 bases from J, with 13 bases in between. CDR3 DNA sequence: TGTGCCAGCAGCCCGGGGGCAGGGATGAACACTGAAGCTTTCTTT. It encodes CASSPGAGMNTEAFF.

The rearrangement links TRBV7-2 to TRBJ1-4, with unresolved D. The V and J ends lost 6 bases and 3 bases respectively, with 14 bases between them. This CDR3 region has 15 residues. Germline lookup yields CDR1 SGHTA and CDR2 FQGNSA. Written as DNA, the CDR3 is TGTGCCAGCAGAGCTGACCCCACACCTAATGAAAAACTGTTTTTT. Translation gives CASRADPTPNEKLFF.